This TCR beta chain is drawn from a study of shared clonotypes between healthy human individuals. Across the whole study: The study drew on two women and a few men aged 18 to 49 as donors. CD8 memory received one plate per donor, CD8 naive two, CD4 memory three and CD4 naive three. Study-level findings and limits: It was expected that sequencing depth would affect clonotype sharing among donors.

Execution of the assay was at deep level. This table comes from immunoSEQ multiplex PCR, and its TCRdb copy is limited to in-frame clones, with some not included. The table has some 2,000,000 clones, over 85% seen once; the top ten hold under 0.15%. About this clone itself: What it recognizes is unknown.

Germline CDR1 is MGHDK and CDR2 is SYGVNS. The CDR3 has 12 amino acids. V lost 0 bases, J lost 7 bases, and 7 bases lay in between. Input material: naive CD4+ T cells sorted from blood. Noted subset: CD45RA+ positively selected. The chain uses TRBV25-1 and TRBJ2-7; weak D call: TRBD2 (5 bases). The receptor was isolated from a man younger than 35 in good health. The CDR3 region is CASSEYPGEQYF. CDR3 DNA sequence: TGTGCCAGCAGTGAATACCCGGGGGAGCAGTACTTC.